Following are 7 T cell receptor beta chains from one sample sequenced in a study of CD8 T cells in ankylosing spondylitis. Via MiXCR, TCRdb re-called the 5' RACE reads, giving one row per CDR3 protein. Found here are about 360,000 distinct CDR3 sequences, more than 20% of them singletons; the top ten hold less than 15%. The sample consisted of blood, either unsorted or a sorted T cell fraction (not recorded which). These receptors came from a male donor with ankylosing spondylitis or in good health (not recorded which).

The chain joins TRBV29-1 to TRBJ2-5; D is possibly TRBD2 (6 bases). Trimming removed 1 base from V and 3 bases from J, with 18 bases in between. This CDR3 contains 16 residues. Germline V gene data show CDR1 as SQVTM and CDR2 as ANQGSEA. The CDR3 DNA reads TGCAGCGTTGAAGTTTCGGCGGGACTCGTGAAAGAGACCCAGTACTTC. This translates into CSVEVSAGLVKETQYF.

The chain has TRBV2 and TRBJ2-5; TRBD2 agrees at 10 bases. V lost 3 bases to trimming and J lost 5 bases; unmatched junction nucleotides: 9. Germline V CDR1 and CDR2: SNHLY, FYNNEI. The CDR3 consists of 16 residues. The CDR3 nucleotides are TGTGCCAGCAGTGATCCCACTAGCGGGGTGCTGGAGACCCAGTACTTC. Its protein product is CASSDPTSGVLETQYF.

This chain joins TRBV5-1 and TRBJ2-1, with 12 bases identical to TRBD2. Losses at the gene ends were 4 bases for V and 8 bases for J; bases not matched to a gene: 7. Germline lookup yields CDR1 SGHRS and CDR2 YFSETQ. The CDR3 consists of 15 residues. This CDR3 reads CASSDGLAGSDEQFF. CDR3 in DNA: TGCGCCAGCAGCGACGGACTAGCGGGGTCGGATGAGCAGTTCTTC.

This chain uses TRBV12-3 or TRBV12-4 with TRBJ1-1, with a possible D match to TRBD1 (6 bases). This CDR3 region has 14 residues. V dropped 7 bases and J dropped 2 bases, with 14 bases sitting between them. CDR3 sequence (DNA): TGTGCCAGCACCTCGACAGGAACTAACACTGAAGCTTTCTTT. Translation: CASTSTGTNTEAFF.

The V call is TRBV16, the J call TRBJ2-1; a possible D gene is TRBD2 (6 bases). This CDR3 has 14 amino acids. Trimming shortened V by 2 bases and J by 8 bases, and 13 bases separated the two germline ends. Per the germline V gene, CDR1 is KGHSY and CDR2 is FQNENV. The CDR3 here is CASSQRISGDEQFF. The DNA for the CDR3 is TGTGCCAGCAGCCAACGAATCTCGGGGGATGAGCAGTTCTTC.

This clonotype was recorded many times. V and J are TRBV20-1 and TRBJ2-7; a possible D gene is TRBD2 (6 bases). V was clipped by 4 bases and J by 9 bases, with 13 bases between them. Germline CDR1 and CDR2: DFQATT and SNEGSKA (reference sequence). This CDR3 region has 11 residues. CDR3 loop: CSATGLFGQYF. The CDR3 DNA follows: TGCAGTGCTACGGGACTCTTCGGGCAGTACTTC.

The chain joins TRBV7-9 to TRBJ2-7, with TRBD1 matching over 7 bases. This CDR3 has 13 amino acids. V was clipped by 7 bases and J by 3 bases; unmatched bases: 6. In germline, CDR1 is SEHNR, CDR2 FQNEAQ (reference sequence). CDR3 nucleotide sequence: TGTGCCAGCATCACTGACAGGGACTACGAGCAGTACTTC. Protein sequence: CASITDRDYEQYF.